This paragraph covers one T cell receptor (beta chain) sequence. Participant age was roughly 18 to 95 years, and participants resided in 20 to 30 US areas. The data belong to a study of blood T cell repertoires in COVID-19. Libraries were prepared by immunoSEQ multiplex PCR; TCRdb keeps only in-frame clonotypes and omits some of them. The sample yields 200,000 to 300,000 clones, roughly 90% seen once. V dropped 1 base and J dropped 0 bases, with 10 bases sitting between them. From germline, CDR1 is SGHVS and CDR2 FQNEAQ. CDR3 length equals 15 residues. The sequence came from a woman aged 25 to 39 with acute COVID-19. This rearrangement joins TRBV7-8 to TRBJ2-7; D gene uncertain. The material sequenced was PBMCs or T cells enriched from blood (not recorded which). In DNA, the CDR3 is TGTGCCAGCAGCTTAGAACCCACGAGCTCCTACGAGCAGTACTTC. It is translated as CASSLEPTSSYEQYF.